The rows below give T cell receptor beta chains drawn from one sample of a study of OX40 agonist ivuxolimab in advanced cancers. The repertoire was sequenced with immunoSEQ multiplex PCR; TCRdb's copy has only in-frame clones and lacks some. The profile covers approximately 52,000 clones, with 75% to 90% appearing a single time and approximately 11% taken by the ten largest. Sequenced material: CD4+ or CD8+ T cells sorted from blood, taken in a trial of the OX40 agonist ivuxolimab. These receptors were taken from an adult with an advanced solid tumor such as melanoma, head and neck, liver or kidney cancer. Both conserved end residues are part of each CDR3. Each record gives: J gene, clone size, D gene, V gene, CDR3 protein, CDR3 DNA. The D gene is left open where the match is weak. Clone size is stated in some rows and not others, as once, few, many or a class when expanded.

TRBJ1-2 NA NA TRBV28 CASSLEVNYGYTF TGTGCCAGCAGTTTGGAAGTTAACTATGGCTACACCTTC
TRBJ2-1 NA TRBD2 TRBV11-2 CASSLIGGAHNEQFF TGTGCCAGCAGCTTAATCGGGGGGGCCCACAATGAGCAGTTCTTC
TRBJ1-1 NA NA TRBV7-9 CASSLAGVDTEAFF TGTGCCAGCAGCTTAGCGGGGGTTGACACTGAAGCTTTCTTT
TRBJ2-7 NA TRBD1 TRBV14 CASSQHGQGAGEQYF TGTGCCAGCAGCCAACATGGACAGGGGGCGGGAGAGCAGTACTTC
TRBJ2-7 NA NA TRBV4-1 CASSHYGDYEQYF TGCGCCAGCAGCCACTATGGGGACTACGAGCAGTACTTC
TRBJ1-1 medium-sized TRBD1 TRBV9 CASSEGTGLAFF TGTGCCAGCAGCGAGGGGACAGGGTTAGCTTTCTTT
TRBJ1-1 NA NA TRBV7-9 CASSAEAAFF TGTGCCAGCAGCGCCGAGGCAGCTTTCTTT
TRBJ1-1 NA NA TRBV10-1 CASSSPGTEAFF TGCGCCAGCAGTTCCCCAGGGACTGAAGCTTTCTTT
TRBJ1-1 NA NA TRBV19 CATRHWNTEAFF TGTGCCACCCGACACTGGAACACTGAAGCTTTCTTT
TRBJ2-7 NA NA TRBV6-6 CASSYRQAYEQYF TGTGCCAGCAGTTACCGACAAGCCTACGAGCAGTACTTC
TRBJ2-1 NA NA TRBV10-3 CAISATRAPGGSYNEQFF TGTGCCATCAGTGCCACGCGGGCCCCAGGGGGGAGTTACAATGAGCAGTTCTTC
TRBJ2-2 NA TRBD1 TRBV28 CASSQPGQGVWDTGELFF TGTGCCAGCAGTCAACCGGGACAGGGGGTGTGGGACACCGGGGAGCTGTTTTTT
TRBJ2-2 few NA TRBV6-5 CASSYEGGTGELFF TGTGCCAGCAGTTACGAGGGGGGGACCGGGGAGCTGTTTTTT
TRBJ2-5 NA NA TRBV4-1 CASSQELGIRRETQYF TGCGCCAGCAGCCAAGAACTTGGGATCCGGAGGGAGACCCAGTACTTC
TRBJ2-7 NA TRBD1 TRBV5-6 CASSPGQGISEQYF TGTGCCAGCAGCCCGGGACAGGGAATAAGCGAGCAGTACTTC
TRBJ1-2 NA NA TRBV7-9 CASSLEDYWGNTF TGTGCCAGCAGCTTAGAAGATTATTGGGGGAACACCTTC
TRBJ2-5 NA NA TRBV27 CASSLADQETQYF TGTGCCAGCAGTTTAGCGGATCAAGAGACCCAGTACTTC
TRBJ2-1 NA TRBD1 TRBV7-2 CASSTGQGHNEQFF TGTGCCAGCAGTACAGGACAGGGTCACAATGAGCAGTTCTTC
TRBJ2-3 NA NA TRBV6-5 CASRWDSSGTDTQYF TGTGCCAGCAGGTGGGACTCCTCTGGCACAGATACGCAGTATTTT
TRBJ2-7 NA NA TRBV15 CATSREASGALGDEQYF TGTGCCACCAGCAGAGAGGCTAGTGGGGCCCTCGGGGACGAGCAGTACTTC
TRBJ2-7 NA TRBD1 TRBV5-6 CASSYDRGPEGQYF TGTGCCAGCAGCTACGACAGGGGGCCTGAGGGGCAGTACTTC
TRBJ2-1 NA NA TRBV9 CASSQRTEAYNEQFF TGTGCCAGCAGCCAAAGGACGGAGGCCTACAATGAGCAGTTCTTC
TRBJ1-1 NA NA TRBV28 CASSLRLGSMNTEAFF TGTGCCAGCAGTTTACGCCTTGGGAGCATGAACACTGAAGCTTTCTTT
TRBJ2-2 NA NA TRBV25-1 CASSVSEDGGELFF TGTGCCAGCAGTGTTTCGGAGGATGGCGGGGAGCTGTTTTTT
TRBJ2-3 NA NA TRBV6-6 CASSNWQGRTDTQYF TGTGCCAGCAGTAACTGGCAGGGACGGACAGATACGCAGTATTTT
TRBJ2-7 once TRBD1 TRBV4-2 CASSQARQGLEQYF TGTGCCAGCAGCCAAGCCCGACAGGGTCTCGAGCAGTACTTC
TRBJ2-7 NA NA TRBV29-1 CSVAVTGTYEQYF TGCAGCGTTGCAGTCACAGGGACTTACGAGCAGTACTTC
TRBJ2-6 NA NA TRBV19 CASSILDSGANVLTF TGTGCCAGTAGTATTTTAGACTCTGGGGCCAACGTCCTGACTTTC
TRBJ1-2 NA NA TRBV5-4 CASRLEGVVNYGYTF TGTGCCAGCAGGTTGGAGGGGGTTGTTAACTATGGCTACACCTTC
TRBJ2-7 NA NA TRBV10-3 CAISDLLGSEQYF TGTGCCATCAGTGACTTATTAGGGAGCGAGCAGTACTTC
TRBJ2-5 NA TRBD1 TRBV18 CASSPPLDRGPGWETQYF TGTGCCAGCTCACCACCTTTGGACAGGGGGCCCGGTTGGGAGACCCAGTACTTC
TRBJ2-5 NA TRBD2 TRBV15 CATSNSGLAGGQETQYF TGTGCCACCAGCAACTCGGGACTAGCGGGGGGGCAAGAGACCCAGTACTTC
TRBJ2-1 once NA TRBV2 CASSLGDSYNEQFF TGTGCCAGCAGTCTCGGGGACTCCTACAATGAGCAGTTCTTC
TRBJ1-5 NA NA TRBV27 CASSSTPQPQHF TGTGCCAGCAGTTCTACACCCCAGCCCCAGCATTTT
TRBJ2-3 few TRBD2 TRBV9 CASSDPGTSGDRTDTQYF TGTGCCAGCAGCGATCCCGGGACTAGTGGAGACCGCACAGATACGCAGTATTTT
TRBJ2-7 few NA TRBV28 CASSPQGPGEQYF TGTGCCAGCAGTCCCCAGGGGCCGGGCGAGCAGTACTTC
TRBJ1-5 NA NA TRBV19 CASTPAGEYQPQHF TGTGCCAGTACCCCCGCAGGGGAGTACCAGCCCCAGCATTTT
TRBJ2-1 NA TRBD2 TRBV14 CASSQASGVKQFF TGTGCCAGCAGCCAGGCTAGCGGGGTTAAGCAGTTCTTC
TRBJ2-5 NA TRBD1 TRBV7-8 CASSLGTGGRETQYF TGTGCCAGCAGCTTAGGGACAGGGGGCCGGGAGACCCAGTACTTC
TRBJ2-7 NA NA TRBV7-9 CASSAALRGSWGYEQYF TGTGCCAGCAGCGCCGCCCTAAGGGGGTCGTGGGGTTACGAGCAGTACTTC
TRBJ1-2 NA TRBD1 TRBV5-6 CASSAVSGQSNF TGTGCCAGCAGCGCCGTGTCGGGACAGTCTAACTTC
TRBJ1-1 once NA TRBV19 CASSYRTMNTEAFF TGTGCCAGTAGTTACCGTACCATGAACACTGAAGCTTTCTTT
TRBJ2-7 NA NA TRBV7-9 CASSFPTTGEYEQYF TGTGCCAGCAGCTTCCCGACTACGGGGGAGTACGAGCAGTACTTC
TRBJ2-7 NA TRBD1 TRBV4-1 CASSQEIPGQGAYEQYF TGCGCCAGCAGCCAAGAGATACCGGGACAGGGGGCTTACGAGCAGTACTTC
TRBJ1-1 NA NA TRBV15 CATSRDYSSPTNTEAFF TGTGCCACCAGCAGAGATTATTCCTCCCCGACGAACACTGAAGCTTTCTTT
TRBJ1-2 NA NA TRBV27 CASSLQGNYGYTF TGTGCCAGCAGTCTACAGGGAAACTATGGCTACACCTTC
TRBJ2-2 NA NA TRBV19 CASSKAGYSGELFF TGTGCCAGTAGTAAGGCGGGGTATTCCGGGGAGCTGTTTTTT
TRBJ2-7 NA NA TRBV27 CASSFGGFRYEQYF TGTGCCAGCAGTTTTGGGGGGTTCAGGTACGAGCAGTACTTC
TRBJ1-5 few NA TRBV2 CASSEGGLDSQPQHF TGTGCCAGCAGTGAAGGGGGGCTGGATTCTCAGCCCCAGCATTTT
TRBJ1-5 NA NA TRBV28 CASSPAGRQPQHF TGTGCCAGCAGTCCGGCAGGGAGGCAGCCCCAGCATTTT
TRBJ2-5 NA TRBD2 TRBV5-8 CASPPEGGVKTQYF TGTGCCAGCCCACCGGAGGGAGGGGTAAAGACCCAGTACTTC
TRBJ2-2 NA TRBD1 TRBV11-3 CASSLGGAGGPGELFF TGTGCCAGCAGCTTAGGAGGCGCAGGGGGCCCCGGGGAGCTGTTTTTT
TRBJ2-7 NA TRBD2 TRBV9 CASSVGGGEPYEQYF TGTGCCAGCAGCGTAGGCGGGGGGGAACCCTACGAGCAGTACTTC
TRBJ2-1 NA NA TRBV18 CASSPSHEQFF TGTGCCAGCTCACCATCACACGAGCAGTTCTTC
TRBJ2-2 once NA TRBV7-3 CASSPKRTAYTGELFF TGTGCCAGCAGCCCAAAGAGGACAGCCTACACCGGGGAGCTGTTTTTT
TRBJ2-7 NA NA TRBV11-2 CASSLEWGAGYEQYF TGTGCCAGCAGCTTAGAGTGGGGCGCCGGGTACGAGCAGTACTTC
TRBJ1-5 NA NA TRBV9 CASSEGLGQRPQHF TGTGCCAGCAGCGAGGGTTTAGGGCAACGGCCCCAGCATTTT
TRBJ1-6 NA NA TRBV4-3 CASSQNAGTYSSYNSPLHF TGCGCCAGCAGCCAAAATGCGGGGACTTACAGCTCCTATAATTCACCCCTCCACTTT
TRBJ2-1 NA NA TRBV13 CASSPEWGAYNEQFF TGTGCCAGCAGCCCTGAGTGGGGGGCCTACAATGAGCAGTTCTTC
TRBJ1-5 NA NA TRBV5-6 CASSLMAEIYSNQPQHF TGTGCCAGCAGCTTGATGGCGGAGATTTATAGCAATCAGCCCCAGCATTTT